This TCR beta chain is drawn from a study of Ad26.COV2.S vaccination and SARS-CoV-2 variants. To note about this clone: What it binds is not known.

Only in-frame clones appear in the TCRdb table, and some are missing; sequencing was by immunoSEQ multiplex PCR. This table holds some 180,000 clones, 87% found once. V was pared by 2 bases and J by 3 bases, with 9 bases between. Germline-derived CDR1 and CDR2 are SGHNT and YYREEE (reference sequence). The CDR3 has 13 amino acids. Study results and limitations: Breadth measured for non-spike TCRs was similar across vaccine and placebo recipients.

The chain recombines TRBV5-4 with TRBJ2-7; D remains ambiguous. The specimen was peripheral blood, collected after recovery from COVID-19. This receptor was identified in a human donor who had recovered from COVID-19. This chain's CDR3 is CASSLRLDYEQYF. DNA of the CDR3: TGTGCCAGCAGCTTAAGACTGGACTACGAGCAGTACTTC.